This TCR beta chain emerged from a study of cytomegalovirus exposure and HLA in healthy donors. Notes on the study in general: A later analysis appeared to link common viral pathogens to several of the most significant clusters. Reports indicate that TCR beta sequences accurately predicted the HLA-A and HLA-B alleles of most subjects.

In the PCR, 60 Vbeta and 13 Jbeta primers were used. Assay: immunoSEQ multiplex PCR; the TCRdb copy retains only in-frame clones and omits some. The sample has approximately 200,000 clones; approximately 78% are singletons. A word on this clone: As yet, its antigen is unknown.

The clonotype originates from a woman between 50 and 59 years old in good health and CMV-seropositive. The material sequenced was PBMCs.

CDR3 DNA sequence: TGTGCCAGCAGCACGGACAAGAGGCTGAACACTGAAGCTTTCTTT. It is translated as CASSTDKRLNTEAFF. The chain combines TRBV7-2 with TRBJ1-1; D is possibly TRBD1 (5 bases). The germline V gene has CDR1 SGHTA and CDR2 FQGNSA. Deletions cut 5 bases from V and 0 bases from J, with 13 bases between. This CDR3 contains 15 residues.